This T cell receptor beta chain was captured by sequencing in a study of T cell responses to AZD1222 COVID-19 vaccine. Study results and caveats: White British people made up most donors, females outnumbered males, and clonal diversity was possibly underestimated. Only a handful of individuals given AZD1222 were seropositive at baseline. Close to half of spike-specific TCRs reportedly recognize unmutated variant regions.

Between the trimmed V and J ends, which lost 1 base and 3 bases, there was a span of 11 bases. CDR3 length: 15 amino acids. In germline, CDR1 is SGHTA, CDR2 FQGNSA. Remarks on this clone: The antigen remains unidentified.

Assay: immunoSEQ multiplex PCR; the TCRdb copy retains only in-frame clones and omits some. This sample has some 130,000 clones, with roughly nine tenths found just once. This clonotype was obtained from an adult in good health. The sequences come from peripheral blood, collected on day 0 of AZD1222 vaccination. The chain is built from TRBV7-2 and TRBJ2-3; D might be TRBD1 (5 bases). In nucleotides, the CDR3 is TGTGCCAGCAGCTTAGGGGGCCAGTCGACAGATACGCAGTATTTT. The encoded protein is CASSLGGQSTDTQYF.